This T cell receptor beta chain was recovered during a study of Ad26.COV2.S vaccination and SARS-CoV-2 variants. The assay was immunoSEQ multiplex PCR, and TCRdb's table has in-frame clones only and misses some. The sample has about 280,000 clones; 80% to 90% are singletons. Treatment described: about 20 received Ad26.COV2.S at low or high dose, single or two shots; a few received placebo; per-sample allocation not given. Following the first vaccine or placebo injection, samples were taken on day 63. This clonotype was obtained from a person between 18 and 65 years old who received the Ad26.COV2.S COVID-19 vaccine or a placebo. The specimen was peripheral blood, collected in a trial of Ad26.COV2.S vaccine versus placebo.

The CDR3: CASRVNTEAFF. Here the CDR3 DNA reads TGTGCTAGCAGGGTAAACACTGAAGCTTTCTTT. This sequence joins TRBV12-5 and TRBJ1-1; possible D gene TRBD1, 5 bases. The V gene lost 9 bases and the J gene lost 2 bases, with 7 bases spanning the gap. The V gene's germline CDR1 is LGHNT and CDR2 FRNRAP. The CDR3 contains 11 residues.